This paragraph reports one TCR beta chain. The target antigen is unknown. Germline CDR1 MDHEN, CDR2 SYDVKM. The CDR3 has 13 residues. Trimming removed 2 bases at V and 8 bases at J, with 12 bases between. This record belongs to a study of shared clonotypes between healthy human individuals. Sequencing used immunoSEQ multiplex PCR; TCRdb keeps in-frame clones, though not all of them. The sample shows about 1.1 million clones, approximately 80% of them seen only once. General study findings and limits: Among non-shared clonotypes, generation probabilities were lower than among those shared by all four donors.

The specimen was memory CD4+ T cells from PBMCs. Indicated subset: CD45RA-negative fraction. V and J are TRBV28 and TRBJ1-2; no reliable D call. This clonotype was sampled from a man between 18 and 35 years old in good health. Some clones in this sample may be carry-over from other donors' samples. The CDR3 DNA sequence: TGTGCCAGCAGTTTAGAGATCTGGAGGGGCTACACCTTC. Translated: CASSLEIWRGYTF.